This T cell receptor beta chain was found in a study of T cell responses to AZD1222 COVID-19 vaccine. About the study: The analysis combined second doses at about 4 or about 12 weeks. Study-wide results and limits: White British ancestry dominated among donors, who included more females, and clonal diversity was possibly underestimated. Within unmutated variant regions lay the reported targets of nearly half of spike-specific TCRs. Two AZD1222 administrations were followed by greater Spike-specific TCR breadth and depth.

As concerns this clone: Its antigen is not identified.

CDR1 is LGHNT and CDR2 is FRNRAP in the germline V gene. CDR3 length: 13 amino acids. V lost 0 bases, J lost 6 bases, and 8 bases lay in between. The method was immunoSEQ multiplex PCR; TCRdb's version includes in-frame clones alone and lacks a portion of them. Of 100,000 to 150,000 clones in the sample, around nine tenths were seen once. This specimen consisted of peripheral blood, obtained on day 0 of AZD1222 vaccination. The clonotype comes from an adult in good health. The genes are TRBV12-5 and TRBJ1-1, with TRBD1 as a possible D gene (5 bases). The CDR3 is CASGLVGVPEAFF. The CDR3 bases are TGTGCTAGTGGTTTGGTGGGGGTACCTGAAGCTTTCTTT. Variable domain in full (rest from reference TRBV12-5 and TRBJ1-1): DARVTQTPRHKVTEMGQEVTMRCQPILGHNTVFWYRQTMMQGLELLAYFRNRAPLDDSGMPKDRFSAEMPDATLATLKIQPSEPRDSAVYFCASGLVGVPEAFFGQGTRLTVV.